This entry concerns a single T cell receptor (beta chain). There are many counts of this clonotype. Its antigen remains undetermined. One base away there is no much larger clone; base qualities are not given. Hyperthyroidism was defined as stable when no progression to ophthalmopathy occurred within 18 months of follow-up. Hyperthyroidism patients were newly diagnosed, with disease duration under 2 months, and aged 18 to 65 years. Patients were excluded if they had other autoimmune diseases, uncontrolled infections, pregnancy or lactation. Diagnosis was based on clinical symptoms, serum thyroxine, TRAb, thyroid ultrasound and orbital computed tomography. Using Ficoll-Paque density gradient centrifugation, PBMCs were isolated from about 9.2 ml of fresh peripheral blood. Trizol reagent was used to extract the total RNA, and its quality was then checked on an Agilent 2100 Bioanalyzer. The data originate from a study of Graves' ophthalmopathy and Graves' hyperthyroidism (dated by TCRdb to the late 2010s). Notes on the research overall: Peripheral blood was collected before any treatment was given, at the time of initial diagnosis. The study used TCR beta repertoire signatures to distinguish Graves' ophthalmopathy from Graves' hyperthyroidism and to predict progression to ophthalmopathy. In total, some 140 blood samples were TCR-sequenced: approximately 42 ophthalmopathy, some 75 hyperthyroidism and some 17 hyperthyroidism-to-ophthalmopathy patients. To explore V-J signatures that separate ophthalmopathy from hyperthyroidism, a discovery set of about a hundred patients was enrolled, consisting of roughly 45 with ophthalmopathy and some 56 with stable hyperthyroidism. An independent validation cohort comprised 18 hyperthyroidism patients and over 15 patients who later progressed from hyperthyroidism to ophthalmopathy. T-cell repertoires of thyroid tissue and blood were compared in six hyperthyroidism patients. After sampling, hyperthyroidism patients received methimazole starting at 30 mg daily, and ophthalmopathy patients received high-dose intravenous methylprednisolone. For training and testing, the roughly 97 patients in the discovery cohort were randomly divided in a 7:3 ratio.

For repertoire sequencing, the TCR beta CDR3 regions were amplified from RNA transcripts. A first-round RT-PCR used HTBI primers with the Qiagen OneStep RT-PCR kit, followed by a second-round multiplex PCR, size selection and purification. Libraries were sequenced paired-end with 100 bp reads on an Illumina HiSeq2000. From the authors' description of their analysis: SOAPnuke was used to process the reads, throwing out any read that had adapters, had uncalled bases, had a mean Phred below 15, or lacked an exact constant-primer or identifier match. COPE v1.2.5 was used to merge the high-quality paired reads. Each unique nucleotide sequence was defined as a clonotype, and clonotypes were aligned to IMGT TRB V, D and J references with MiTCR v1.1. The analysis was limited to V-J combinations with a frequency above 0.0001, which together covered 99.2% of the repertoires. For each V-J combination, a TCR clonal expansion and chaos score was defined as F50 clonal expansion divided by the chaos observed in the TCRdist matrix. Welch's t-statistics and random forest were used to narrow the features down to around 13 V-J combinations, which were then fed into a naive Bayes classifier. Thyroid-blood repertoire similarity was quantified with the Morisita-Horn index. TCRdb trimmed the raw reads at Q25, called clones with MiXCR and kept productive beta chains. Each record represents a unique CDR3 protein, reported with the most common genes and DNA among its rows. TCRdb's processing, not the authors', yielded these V and J calls. This sample has 620,000 or so distinct CDR3 sequences in its table, and 22% of those were observed once. The top ten hold 7.1% of the sample.

Sequences SGHVS (CDR1) and FQNEAQ (CDR2) are obtained from the germline V gene. The CDR3 goes from the cysteine to the phenylalanine over 14 residues. The sequence is cut down to CDR3 DNA, 42 bases in frame from base 1. Here V drops 2 bases and J drops 6 bases, and the junction holds 6 bases not matched to any gene. Broader findings and caveats from the paper: In cross-validation, the 13-signature model distinguished ophthalmopathy from stable hyperthyroidism with approximately 88% sensitivity and roughly 81% specificity, and in the test set the corresponding values were approximately 79% and 70%. In validation, the model predicted ophthalmopathy progression with less than 71% sensitivity and approximately 72% specificity; 12 predicted patients were CT-confirmed with GO in a median of approximately six months. Among expanded thyroid clonotypes with frequency above 0.001, most also showed up in blood, which suggests that blood repertoires may reflect the thyroid immune response. Sample size was not statistically predetermined, and group allocation was not concealed from the investigators.

The TCR comes from a woman aged 18 to 35 with stable Graves' hyperthyroidism. Some clones in this sample may be carry-over from other donors' samples. Donor details come from another sample of the same person, matched by shared clones. The sequence joins TRBV7-8 to TRBJ2-7, with 8 central nucleotides matching TRBD2. Specimen: peripheral blood. The base sequence is TGTGCCAGCAGCTTACGGCGGGAGGAACGCGAGCAGTACTTC. Translation gives CASSLRREEREQYF.